The 11 T cell receptor beta chains below come from one sample, sequenced in a study of OX40 agonist ivuxolimab in advanced cancers. The repertoire was sequenced with immunoSEQ multiplex PCR; TCRdb's copy has only in-frame clones and lacks some. The sample shows 9,500 to 11,000 clones, more than 75% of them seen only once. Sequencing was performed on CD4+ or CD8+ T cells sorted from blood, taken in a trial of the OX40 agonist ivuxolimab. All receptors come from an adult with an advanced solid tumor such as melanoma, head and neck, liver or kidney cancer.

The genes are TRBV6-5 and TRBJ2-7; D not resolved. V lost 0 bases and J 3 bases, leaving 6 bases between the germline ends. The CDR3 is made up of 13 amino acids. Germline values: CDR1 MNHEY, CDR2 SVGAGI. The CDR3 nucleotides read TGTGCCAGCAGTTACTCTGGGGACTACGAGCAGTACTTC. This translates into CASSYSGDYEQYF.

The chain employs TRBV9 and TRBJ2-3; no reliable D call. The CDR3 totals 15 residues. V was cut by 0 bases and J by 2 bases, with 10 bases left in between. CDR1 and CDR2 (germline): SGDLS, YYNGEE. CDR3 nucleotide sequence: TGTGCCAGCAGCGTAGTTGACCAATCCACAGATACGCAGTATTTT. Translating it yields CASSVVDQSTDTQYF. Together with reference TRBV9 and TRBJ2-3, the CDR3 gives the full variable domain: DSGVTQTPKHLITATGQRVTLRCSPRSGDLSVYWYQQSLDQGLQFLIQYYNGEERAKGNILERFSAQQFPDLHSELNLSSLELGDSALYFCASSVVDQSTDTQYFGPGTRLTVL.

This chain links TRBV6-6 with TRBJ1-6, with TRBD1 identical over 9 bases. Per the germline V gene, CDR1 is MNHNY and CDR2 is SVGAGI (reference sequence). The CDR3 loop spans 16 amino acids. V gave up 2 bases and J gave up 10 bases; unmatched junction bases: 9. The CDR3 DNA reads TGTGCCAGCAGTTACAGTCAAGGACAGGGGAAGTCACCCCTCCACTTT. Translated, it gives CASSYSQGQGKSPLHF.

The chain couples TRBV6-4 to TRBJ2-1; D gene ambiguous. CDR1 MRHNA and CDR2 SNTAGT come from the germline V gene. Trimming removed 3 bases from V and 8 bases from J, with 14 bases in between. CDR3 size: 14 residues. As DNA, the CDR3 is TGTGCCAGCAGTGATCGGCTAGTCGGCGATGAGCAGTTCTTC. Protein: CASSDRLVGDEQFF.

This clone was seen only once. This chain connects TRBV15 to TRBJ2-1, with 12 bases matching TRBD2. Germline trimming cut 7 bases from V and 6 bases from J; bases unmatched to any gene: 19. Germline V gene sequence: CDR1 LNHNV, CDR2 YYDKDF (reference sequence). The CDR3 is 19 amino acids. CDR3 residues: CATMRDPPTSGRTGNEQFF. The CDR3 nucleotides read TGTGCCACCATGCGCGACCCGCCGACTAGCGGGAGAACCGGCAATGAGCAGTTCTTC. The complete variable domain, with remaining parts taken from reference TRBV15 and TRBJ2-1, reads DAMVIQNPRYQVTQFGKPVTLSCSQTLNHNVMYWYQQKSSQAPKLLFHYYDKDFNNEADTPDNFQSRRPNTSFCFLDIRSPGLGDTAMYLCATMRDPPTSGRTGNEQFFGPGTRLTVL.

The rearrangement links TRBV7-6 to TRBJ2-1; 8 nucleotides line up with TRBD2. Germline-derived CDR1 and CDR2 are SGHVS and FNYEAQ. CDR3 size: 14 residues. V was clipped by 7 bases and J by 8 bases; unmatched bases: 10. The CDR3 nucleotides are TGTGCCAGCACCCCAACGACTAGCGTGCATGAGCAGTTCTTC. It translates to CASTPTTSVHEQFF.

The chain joins TRBV6-5 to TRBJ1-1; possible D gene TRBD1, 5 bases. Trimming cost V 4 bases and J 5 bases, with 11 bases left between them. Germline V gives CDR1 MNHEY, CDR2 SVGAGI. The CDR3 is 13 amino acids. For the CDR3, the DNA is TGTGCCAGCAGTTCCGGGACGGTTACTGAAGCTTTCTTT. It encodes CASSSGTVTEAFF.

The chain uses TRBV29-1 and TRBJ1-2, with TRBD1 as a possible D gene (6 bases). The CDR3 spans 16 residues. Per the germline V gene, CDR1 is SQVTM and CDR2 is ANQGSEA. Trimming removed 0 bases from V and 5 bases from J, with 19 bases in between. CDR3 protein: CSVEDYGQPRGYGYTF. The CDR3 DNA reads TGCAGCGTTGAAGATTATGGGCAGCCCAGGGGTTATGGCTACACCTTC.

This clone was picked up a small number of times. The rearrangement uses TRBV29-1 and TRBJ2-7; D unresolved. The CDR3 runs to 12 residues. Germline values: CDR1 SQVTM, CDR2 ANQGSEA. V was shortened by 6 bases and J by 4 bases, with 13 bases between the two germline ends. The CDR3 sequence is CSVRTDGYEQYF. The CDR3 DNA sequence: TGCAGCGTCCGGACGGATGGTTACGAGCAGTACTTC.

This chain uses TRBV29-1 with TRBJ2-1; 8 bases are a match to TRBD2. There are 16 residues in the CDR3. V trimming: 2 bases; J trimming: 0 bases; junction bases outside the gene matches: 6. Germline V gene lookup returns CDR1 SQVTM and CDR2 ANQGSEA. The CDR3 loop reads CSVEPSTSVSYNEQFF. DNA for the CDR3: TGCAGCGTTGAACCTTCGACTAGCGTCTCCTACAATGAGCAGTTCTTC.

The rearrangement joins TRBV7-9 to TRBJ2-1; D might be TRBD1 or TRBD2, each matching 5 bases. V was clipped by 1 base and J by 3 bases, with 16 bases between them. The CDR3 extends over 17 amino acids. From germline, CDR1 is SEHNR and CDR2 FQNEAQ (reference sequence). CDR3 DNA: TGTGCCAGCAGCTTAGGGGGACCCGCCAAGAACTACAATGAGCAGTTCTTC. Protein sequence: CASSLGGPAKNYNEQFF.